The present TCR beta chain was sequenced within a study of blood T cell repertoires in COVID-19 (dated by TCRdb to the early 2020s). For context, the study as a whole: Samples covering the acute and convalescent phases of COVID-19 were provided by collaborators in the United States, Italy and Spain. The material from the prospective study consisted of cDNA or gDNA derived from T cells, B-cell-depleted T cells, or PBMCs. Subjects who had been exposed to COVID-19, were actively infected with it, or had recovered from it provided the deeply sampled blood TCRbeta repertoires that made up the dataset. The repertoires were made available in a free public database intended to serve as a resource for research on the immune response to SARS-CoV-2. The samples were drawn from the first 160 participants of the ongoing ImmuneRACE study and from 1,254 subjects provided by 6 global collaborators. Sample metadata almost always included a de-identified subject ID, COVID-19 status, age in years and sex. Where available, HLA class I and class II types were obtained from metadata supplied by the sample provider rather than from assay-based typing. The paper's findings and limits, for the study overall: The quantity of clinical and demographic metadata differed by source and by participant and was supplied without curation.

Trimming costs V 3 bases and J 8 bases, and their ends lie 7 bases apart. In the germline V gene (reference sequence), CDR1 corresponds to LGHDT and CDR2 to YNNKEL. There are 11 amino acids in the CDR3, from cysteine to phenylalanine inclusive. Only the CDR3 portion is preserved as DNA: 33 bases, with reading frame beginning at the first base. TCRbeta CDR3 regions were amplified from genomic DNA by means of the immunoSEQ Assay, a bias-controlled multiplex PCR. In the paper's pipeline: The number of nucleated cells in each sample was estimated by amplification of reference gene primers within the assay. Sequence reads were collapsed and filtered to measure the absolute abundance of every unique TCRbeta CDR3 rearrangement. Productive Simpson clonality was computed per sample as the square root of Simpson's diversity index over productive rearrangements. TCRdb obtained this table from immuneACCESS and retained in-frame rearrangements with V and J assigned. These tables miss some clones; where compared with another copy, unresolved V genes account for less than half of the shortfall, and the remainder is unexplained. Clonal size and the V and J genes are those of that table, whereas D and trimming came from the DNA. The sample table holds 150,000 to 250,000 clones, of which roughly 94% were seen once. Approximately 0.8% of the sample is held by the ten biggest clonotypes.

In Seattle, one collaborating source enrolled patients while the infection was active and tracked those patients longitudinally over the course of disease. Whole blood was collected in K2EDTA tubes by collaborating institutions according to the institutions' own protocols. For TCRbeta analysis, collaborator samples were shipped as frozen whole blood, as isolated PBMCs, or as DNA extracted from either sample type. As for this clone: The clone's antigen remains unknown. No per-base quality is available; no much larger clone lies one base away.

The chain is made from TRBV3-1 (or the pseudogene TRBV3-2) and TRBJ1-2, with no reliable assignment of the D segment. Material for sequencing was peripheral blood. This clonotype originated in a man aged 25 to 40 with COVID-19, enrolled during active disease. The CDR3 corresponds to CASSHRGGYTF. In nucleotides, the sequence is TGTGCCAGCAGCCACAGAGGAGGCTACACCTTC.